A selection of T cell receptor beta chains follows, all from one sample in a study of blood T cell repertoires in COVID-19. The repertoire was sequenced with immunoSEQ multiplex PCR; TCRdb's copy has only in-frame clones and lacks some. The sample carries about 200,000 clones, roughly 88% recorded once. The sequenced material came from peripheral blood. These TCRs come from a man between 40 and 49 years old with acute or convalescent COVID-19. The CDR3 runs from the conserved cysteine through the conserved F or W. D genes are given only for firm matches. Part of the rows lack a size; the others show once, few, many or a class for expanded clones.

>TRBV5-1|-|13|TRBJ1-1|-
CASSKGLNTEAFF
TGCGCCAGCAGCAAGGGGTTGAACACTGAAGCTTTCTTT
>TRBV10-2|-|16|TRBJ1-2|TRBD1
CATHLDRVDVGDGYTF
TGCGCCACTCACCTAGACAGGGTAGACGTAGGTGATGGCTACACCTTC
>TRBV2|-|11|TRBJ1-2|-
CASSWGIGYTF
TGTGCCAGCAGTTGGGGCATCGGCTACACCTTC
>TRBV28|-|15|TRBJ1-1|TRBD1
CASVGQGPMNTEAFF
TGTGCCAGCGTCGGACAGGGACCCATGAACACTGAAGCTTTCTTT
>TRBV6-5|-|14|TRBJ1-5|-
CASSSRRGNQPQHF
TGTGCCAGCAGTTCACGGAGGGGTAATCAGCCCCAGCATTTT
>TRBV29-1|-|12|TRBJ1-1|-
CSAHRERTEAFF
TGCAGCGCCCACAGGGAGAGGACTGAAGCTTTCTTT
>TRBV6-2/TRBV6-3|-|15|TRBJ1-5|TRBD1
CASSSGTGGRQPQHF
TGTGCCAGCAGCTCCGGGACAGGGGGTCGTCAGCCCCAGCATTTT
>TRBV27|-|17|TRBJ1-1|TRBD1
CASSSGGTDFMNTEAFF
TGTGCCAGCAGTTCCGGAGGGACAGACTTTATGAACACTGAAGCTTTCTTT
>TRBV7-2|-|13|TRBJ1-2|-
CASSPGGYYGYTF
TGTGCCAGCAGCCCCGGGGGGTACTATGGCTACACCTTC
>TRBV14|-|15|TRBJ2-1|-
CASSQAGEPYNEQFF
TGTGCCAGCAGCCAAGCGGGAGAACCGTACAATGAGCAGTTCTTC
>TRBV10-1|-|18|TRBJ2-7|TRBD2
CASSESIGTSGSLHEQYF
TGCGCCAGCAGTGAGTCGATCGGGACTAGCGGGAGTCTCCACGAGCAGTACTTC
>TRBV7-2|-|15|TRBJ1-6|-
CASSLSGGLPSPLHF
TGTGCCAGCAGCTTATCGGGCGGACTTCCCTCACCCCTCCACTTT
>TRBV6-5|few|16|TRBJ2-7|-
CASSYSRIESSYEQYF
TGTGCCAGCAGTTACTCGAGAATCGAGAGCTCCTACGAGCAGTACTTC
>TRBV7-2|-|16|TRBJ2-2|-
CASSLAAGALTGELFF
TGTGCCAGCAGCTTAGCCGCGGGGGCACTCACCGGGGAGCTGTTTTTT
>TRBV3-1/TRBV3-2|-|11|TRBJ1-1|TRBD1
CASSLGQGAFF
TGTGCCAGCAGCCTAGGACAGGGAGCTTTCTTT
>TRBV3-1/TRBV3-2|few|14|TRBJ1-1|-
CASSQGGTNTEAFF
TGTGCCAGCAGCCAGGGGGGAACGAACACTGAAGCTTTCTTT
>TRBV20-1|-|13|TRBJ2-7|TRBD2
CSASISGDYEQYF
TGCAGTGCTAGTATTAGCGGGGACTACGAGCAGTACTTC
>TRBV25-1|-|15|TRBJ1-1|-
CASSDPTNPNTEAFF
TGTGCCAGCAGTGACCCGACAAACCCGAACACTGAAGCTTTCTTT
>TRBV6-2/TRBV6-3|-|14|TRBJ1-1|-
CASSFRLVNTEAFF
TGTGCCAGCAGTTTCAGGTTAGTGAACACTGAAGCTTTCTTT
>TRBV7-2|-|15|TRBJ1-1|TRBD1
CASSLYGTENTEAFF
TGTGCCAGCAGCTTATACGGGACAGAGAACACTGAAGCTTTCTTT
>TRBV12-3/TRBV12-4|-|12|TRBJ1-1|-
CASRLGGIEAFF
TGTGCCAGCAGACTTGGGGGGATTGAAGCTTTCTTT
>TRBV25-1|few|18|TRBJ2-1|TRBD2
CASSIRQDRTSEYNEQFF
TGTGCCAGCAGTATCCGACAGGACCGGACTAGCGAATACAATGAGCAGTTCTTC
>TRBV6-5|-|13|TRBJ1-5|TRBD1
CASGTGMYQPQHF
TGTGCCAGCGGGACAGGGATGTACCAGCCCCAGCATTTT
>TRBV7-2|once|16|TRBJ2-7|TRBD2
CASSSGLAGGLSEQYF
TGTGCCAGCAGCTCTGGACTAGCGGGAGGTCTGAGCGAGCAGTACTTC
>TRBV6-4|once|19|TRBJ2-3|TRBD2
CASSASGTSGRASPDTQYF
TGTGCCAGCAGTGCCTCCGGGACTAGCGGGAGGGCCTCCCCAGATACGCAGTATTTT
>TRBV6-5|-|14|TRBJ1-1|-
CASRLQEQNTEAFF
TGTGCCAGCAGGCTACAGGAGCAGAACACTGAAGCTTTCTTT
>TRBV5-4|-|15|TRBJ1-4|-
CASSLGPNQVEKLFF
TGTGCCAGCAGCTTGGGGCCGAACCAAGTAGAAAAACTGTTTTTT
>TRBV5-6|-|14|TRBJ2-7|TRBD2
CASSSGLAGYEQYF
TGTGCCAGCAGCAGCGGACTAGCGGGCTACGAGCAGTACTTC
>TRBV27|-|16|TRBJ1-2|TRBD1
CASSRGQVRDFYGYTF
TGTGCCAGCAGCCGCGGACAGGTCCGGGACTTTTATGGCTACACCTTC
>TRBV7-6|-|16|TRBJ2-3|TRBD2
CASSLGSSGMGDTQYF
TGTGCCAGCAGCTTAGGATCTAGCGGGATGGGAGATACGCAGTATTTT
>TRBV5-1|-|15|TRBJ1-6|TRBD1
CASSMTQGGNSPLHF
TGCGCCAGCAGCATGACACAGGGGGGAAACTCACCCCTCCACTTT
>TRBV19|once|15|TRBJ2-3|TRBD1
CASSNPGQGSDTQYF
TGTGCCAGTAGTAATCCAGGACAGGGGTCAGATACGCAGTATTTT
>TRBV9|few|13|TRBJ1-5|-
CASSVGHNQPQHF
TGTGCCAGCAGCGTAGGACACAATCAGCCCCAGCATTTT
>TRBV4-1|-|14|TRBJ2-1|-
CASSLVYQADEQFF
TGCGCCAGCAGCCTAGTGTATCAGGCCGATGAGCAGTTCTTC
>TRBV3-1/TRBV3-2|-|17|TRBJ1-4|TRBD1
CASSNRDRAPSGEKLFF
TGTGCCAGCAGCAACCGGGACAGGGCTCCTTCGGGGGAAAAACTGTTTTTT
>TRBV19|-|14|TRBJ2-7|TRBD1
CASSRDRSSYEQYF
TGTGCCAGTAGCCGGGACAGGAGTTCCTACGAGCAGTACTTC
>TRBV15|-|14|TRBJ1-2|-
CATSSDTGIYGYTF
TGTGCCACCAGCAGCGATACAGGGATCTATGGCTACACCTTC
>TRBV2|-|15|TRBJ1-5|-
CASSPGGARNQPQHF
TGTGCCAGCAGCCCCGGTGGGGCGCGCAATCAGCCCCAGCATTTT
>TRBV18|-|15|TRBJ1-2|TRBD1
CASSPRDRGDYGYTF
TGTGCCAGCTCACCGCGAGACAGGGGGGACTATGGCTACACCTTC
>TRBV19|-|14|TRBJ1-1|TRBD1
CASSIVQDRGRAFF
TGTGCCAGTAGTATTGTACAGGACAGGGGGAGAGCTTTCTTT
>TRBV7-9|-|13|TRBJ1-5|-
CASSLTGTQPQHF
TGTGCCAGCAGCCTAACAGGGACCCAGCCCCAGCATTTT
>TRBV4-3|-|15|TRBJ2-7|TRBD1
CASSLGTGGAYEQYF
TGCGCCAGCAGCCTAGGGACAGGGGGCGCGTACGAGCAGTACTTC
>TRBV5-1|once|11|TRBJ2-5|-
CASSLLETQYF
TGCGCCAGCAGCTTGCTTGAGACCCAGTACTTC
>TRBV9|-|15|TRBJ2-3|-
CASSASGRSPDTQYF
TGTGCCAGCAGCGCCTCCGGAAGGAGCCCAGATACGCAGTATTTT